This T cell receptor beta chain was obtained from a study of blood T cells in healthy people across ages. From germline, CDR1 is SGHRS and CDR2 YFSETQ. V was pared by 3 bases and J by 1 base, with 10 bases between. CDR3 size: 14 residues. PCR was performed a second time for about 7 to 12 cycles using a sample-barcoded 5' primer and a J-beta primer mix. TCRdb used MiXCR to reprocess the 5' RACE reads, holding one entry per CDR3 protein. This table holds some 1.7 million distinct CDR3 sequences, roughly 30% found once. The V call is TRBV5-1, the J call TRBJ1-1; the D is unclear. The specimen sequenced was blood. The clonotype was recovered from a woman aged 25 to 39 in good health. This CDR3 reads CASSSMDGNTEAFF. The CDR3 nucleotides are TGCGCCAGCAGCTCGATGGACGGGAACACTGAAGCTTTCTTT.